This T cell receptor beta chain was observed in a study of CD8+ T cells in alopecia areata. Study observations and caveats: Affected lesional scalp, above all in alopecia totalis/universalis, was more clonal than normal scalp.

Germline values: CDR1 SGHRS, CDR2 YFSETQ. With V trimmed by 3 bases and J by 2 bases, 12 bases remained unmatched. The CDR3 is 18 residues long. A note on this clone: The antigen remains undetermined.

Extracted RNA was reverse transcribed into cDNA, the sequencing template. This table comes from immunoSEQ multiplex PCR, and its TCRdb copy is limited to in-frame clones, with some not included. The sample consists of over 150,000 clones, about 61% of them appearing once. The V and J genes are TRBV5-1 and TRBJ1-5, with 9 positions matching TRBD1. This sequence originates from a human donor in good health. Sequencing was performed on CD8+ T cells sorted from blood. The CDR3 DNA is TGCGCCAGCAGCTCACCGGGACAGGGTCTTTGGGGCAATCAGCCCCAGCATTTT. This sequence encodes CASSSPGQGLWGNQPQHF.